This TCR beta chain was found in a study of coeliac disease (dated by TCRdb to the early 2020s). With regard to the full study: Each coeliac patient was placed into one of three groups: newly diagnosed active disease, refractory coeliac disease type I, or disease controlled by a gluten-free diet. High-resolution HLA typing was unavailable, so biased TRBV7-2 usage was queried as a proof of principle. Small intestinal lymphocyte fractions from coeliac and non-coeliac patients were analysed in the study using next-generation sequencing of rearranged TRB and TRG CDR3 regions. The goal was to describe the TR repertoires of small intestinal T cells in active coeliac disease, in refractory type I coeliac disease, and in coeliac disease treated with a gluten-free diet. A total of roughly 30 patients took part in the full study: around 22 had serologically confirmed coeliac disease and 8 were controls with non-small intestinal disorders. Samples from some 26 subjects were successfully TRB sequenced, and these included about two dozen paired samples of bulk unsorted intraepithelial and lamina propria cells. The paper's findings and limits, for the study overall: TRB repertoires were mostly private, with most amino acid sequences found in only one sample, and V-gene usage showed no significant difference between disease groups. The authors judged the approach to be unsuitable for unbiased detection of gliadin-specific T cells, because gliadin-specific T cells are scarce and rarely shared between patients. Cross-contamination between compartments was possible, because separating intraepithelial cells from lamina propria cells did not produce high-purity fractions. Compared with controls, active coeliac intraepithelial and lamina propria samples had TRB and TRG repertoires of lower clonality, which suggests that diverse T cells were recruited.

Cells were frozen in aliquots of 400,000 to 600,000 in DMSO/FBS in liquid nitrogen, and a single aliquot from each fraction was used for sequencing. Every one of the 30 study patients had an endoscopy and a small intestinal biopsy. Intraepithelial cells were released from biopsies by stirring for one hour at 37 degrees C in RPMI containing EGTA, MgCl2 and 1% FBS. The Qiagen DNeasy blood extraction kit was used to extract genomic DNA from the frozen unsorted cell fractions. This clone has more than one count but fewer than ten. Its binding antigen is unknown. No base-level quality is on record; no much larger clone is a single base apart. Library construction relied on the immunoSEQ multiplex PCR assay. Using reverse primers that targeted J gene segments together with forward primers that targeted V gene segments, the TR loci were amplified in a multiplexed PCR. The amplified CDR3 regions were sequenced using the Illumina HiSeq System. The authors' analysis ran thus. Closely related reads were merged with a nearest-neighbour algorithm so that PCR and sequencing errors were removed and data were collapsed into unique sequences. Repertoires were summarised in terms of clonality and T cell density, with T cell density defined as TR molecules per amount of genomic DNA input. CDR3 amino acid sequences present in at least 80% of unsorted samples were defined as public TRs, and these public TRs were then tested for differential abundance between coeliac and control samples. Disease-group differences in clonality and density were tested with Kruskal-Wallis tests followed by Dunn post-tests. Sourced from immuneACCESS, this table was stored by TCRdb with only in-frame sequences that have V and J called. A share of the clones is absent; for the studies checked, an unresolved V gene accounts for under half, and the remainder has no known explanation. The V and J calls and clone size come from that table; D and trimming were worked out from the DNA. Present in this sample are thousands of clones, 62% of which were seen just once. The ten largest clones capture under 9% of the sample.

Measured from the cysteine to the phenylalanine, the CDR3 is 16 residues long. Solely the CDR3 DNA is kept, with 48 bases framed from the first base. As encoded in the germline V gene, CDR1 is SGHDT while CDR2 is YYEEEE. The germline V and J ends show losses of 0 bases and 2 bases respectively, and no gene match explains 5 bases of the junction. The receptor comes from a woman aged 18-30 years with active celiac disease. This receptor chain uses TRBV5-6 and TRBJ2-3; the junction holds 8 bases that match TRBD2. Sequencing input: intraepithelial lymphocytes from the gut. The cell subset or site tag for this specimen amounts to: intraepithelial cell (IEC) fraction of small intestinal biopsy. The CDR3 region has the sequence CASSLDLAGYTDTQYF. The nucleotides are TGTGCCAGCAGCTTGGATCTAGCGGGCTACACAGATACGCAGTATTTT.